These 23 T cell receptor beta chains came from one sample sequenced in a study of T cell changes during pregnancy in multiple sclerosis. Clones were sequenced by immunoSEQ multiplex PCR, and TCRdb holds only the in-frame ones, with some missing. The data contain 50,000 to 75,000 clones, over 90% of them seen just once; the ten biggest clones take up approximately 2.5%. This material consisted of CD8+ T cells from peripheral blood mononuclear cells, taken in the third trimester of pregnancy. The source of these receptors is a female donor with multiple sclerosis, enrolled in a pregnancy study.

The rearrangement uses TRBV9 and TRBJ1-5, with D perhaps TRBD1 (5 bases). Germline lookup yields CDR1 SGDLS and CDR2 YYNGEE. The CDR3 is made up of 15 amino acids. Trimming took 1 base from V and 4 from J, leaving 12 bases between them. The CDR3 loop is CASSVSVGGNQPQHF. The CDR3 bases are TGTGCCAGCAGCGTAAGCGTGGGGGGTAATCAGCCCCAGCATTTT. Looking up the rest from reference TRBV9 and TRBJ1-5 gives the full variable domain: DSGVTQTPKHLITATGQRVTLRCSPRSGDLSVYWYQQSLDQGLQFLIQYYNGEERAKGNILERFSAQQFPDLHSELNLSSLELGDSALYFCASSVSVGGNQPQHFGDGTRLSIL.

The CDR3 protein is CASRYSENTGELFF. CDR3 in DNA: TGTGCCAGCCGATATTCAGAGAACACCGGGGAGCTGTTTTTT. This chain connects TRBV28 to TRBJ2-2; no firm D call. Trimming took 8 bases from V and 1 from J, leaving 11 bases between them. The CDR3 contains 14 residues. CDR1 is MDHEN and CDR2 is SYDVKM in the germline V gene.

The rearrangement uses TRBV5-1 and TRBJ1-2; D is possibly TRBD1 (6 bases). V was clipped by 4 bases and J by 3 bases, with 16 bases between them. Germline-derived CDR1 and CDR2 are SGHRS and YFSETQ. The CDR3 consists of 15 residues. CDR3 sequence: CASSVTGWWYYGYTF. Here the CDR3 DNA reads TGCGCCAGCAGCGTGACAGGCTGGTGGTACTATGGCTACACCTTC.

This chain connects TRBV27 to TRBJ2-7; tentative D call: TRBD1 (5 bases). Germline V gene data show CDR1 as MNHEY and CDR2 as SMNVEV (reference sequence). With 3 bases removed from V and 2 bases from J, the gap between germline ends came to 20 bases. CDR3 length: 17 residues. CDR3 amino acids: CASSLPSREISPYEQYF. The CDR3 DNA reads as TGTGCCAGCAGTTTGCCTTCCAGGGAAATCAGCCCCTACGAGCAGTACTTC.

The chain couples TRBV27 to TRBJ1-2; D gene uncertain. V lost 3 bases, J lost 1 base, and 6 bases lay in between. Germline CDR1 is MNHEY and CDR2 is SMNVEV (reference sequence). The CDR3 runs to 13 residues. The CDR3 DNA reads TGTGCCAGCAGTTTCCAGATTAACTATGGCTACACCTTC. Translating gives CASSFQINYGYTF.

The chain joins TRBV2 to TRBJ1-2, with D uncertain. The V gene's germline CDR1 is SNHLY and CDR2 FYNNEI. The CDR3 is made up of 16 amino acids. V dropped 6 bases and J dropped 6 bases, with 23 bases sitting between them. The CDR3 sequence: CASRPTPKRAINGYTF. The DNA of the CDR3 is TGTGCCAGCAGGCCCACCCCCAAGCGGGCTATTAATGGCTACACCTTC.

The CDR3 DNA is TGTGCCACCAGCAGAGACAGGGAAGCCTACGAGCAGTACTTC. Its protein product is CATSRDREAYEQYF. The chain recombines TRBV15 with TRBJ2-7; perhaps TRBD1 as D (5 bases). V lost 0 bases to trimming and J lost 2 bases, with 8 bases between them. Germline loops: CDR1 LNHNV, CDR2 YYDKDF (reference sequence). The CDR3 runs 14 residues. The full variable domain, rest sourced from reference TRBV15 and TRBJ2-7, is DAMVIQNPRYQVTQFGKPVTLSCSQTLNHNVMYWYQQKSSQAPKLLFHYYDKDFNNEADTPDNFQSRRPNTSFCFLDIRSPGLGDTAMYLCATSRDREAYEQYFGPGTRLTVT.

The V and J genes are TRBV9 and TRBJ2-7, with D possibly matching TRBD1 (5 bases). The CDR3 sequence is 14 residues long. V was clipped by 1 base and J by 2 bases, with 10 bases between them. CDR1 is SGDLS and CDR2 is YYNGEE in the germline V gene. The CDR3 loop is CASSVYQGTYEQYF. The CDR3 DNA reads TGTGCCAGCAGCGTATATCAGGGTACCTACGAGCAGTACTTC.

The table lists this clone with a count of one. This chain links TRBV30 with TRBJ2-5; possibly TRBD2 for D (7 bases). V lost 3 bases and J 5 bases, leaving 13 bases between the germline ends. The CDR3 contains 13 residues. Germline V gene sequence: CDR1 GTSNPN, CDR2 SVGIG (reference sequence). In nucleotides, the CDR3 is TGTGCCTGGAGCCCGGGGAGGGGGGAGACCCAGTACTTC. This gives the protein CAWSPGRGETQYF.

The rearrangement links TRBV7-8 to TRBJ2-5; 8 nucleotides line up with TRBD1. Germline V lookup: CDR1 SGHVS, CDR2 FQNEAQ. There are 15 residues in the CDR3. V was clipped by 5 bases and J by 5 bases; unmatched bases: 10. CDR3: CASSVTRGLWETQYF. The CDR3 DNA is TGTGCCAGCAGCGTTACCAGGGGGCTCTGGGAGACCCAGTACTTC.

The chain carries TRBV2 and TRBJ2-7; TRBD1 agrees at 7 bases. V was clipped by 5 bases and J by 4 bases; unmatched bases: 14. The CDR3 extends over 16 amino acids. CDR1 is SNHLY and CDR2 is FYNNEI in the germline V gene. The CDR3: CASSSQGKENLYEQYF. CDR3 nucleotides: TGTGCCAGCAGTTCACAGGGGAAGGAAAACCTTTACGAGCAGTACTTC.

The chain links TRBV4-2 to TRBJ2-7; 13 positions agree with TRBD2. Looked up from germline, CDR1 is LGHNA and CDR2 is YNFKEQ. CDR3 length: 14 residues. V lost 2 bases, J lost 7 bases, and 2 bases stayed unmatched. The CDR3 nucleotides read TGTGCCAGCAGCCAACGGACTAGCGGGGGTGAGCAGTACTTC. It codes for CASSQRTSGGEQYF.

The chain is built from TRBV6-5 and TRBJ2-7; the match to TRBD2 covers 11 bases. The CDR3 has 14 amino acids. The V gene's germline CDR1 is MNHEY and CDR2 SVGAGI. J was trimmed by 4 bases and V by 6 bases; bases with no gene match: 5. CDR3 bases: TGTGCCAGCAGGCCCGGGACTAGCGGTTACGAGCAGTACTTC. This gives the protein CASRPGTSGYEQYF.

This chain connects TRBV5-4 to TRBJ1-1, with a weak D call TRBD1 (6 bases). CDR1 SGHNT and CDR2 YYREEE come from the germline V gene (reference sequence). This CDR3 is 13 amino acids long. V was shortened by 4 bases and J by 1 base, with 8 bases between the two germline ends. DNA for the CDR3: TGTGCCAGCAGCCTGACAGGGAACACTGAAGCTTTCTTT. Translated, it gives CASSLTGNTEAFF.

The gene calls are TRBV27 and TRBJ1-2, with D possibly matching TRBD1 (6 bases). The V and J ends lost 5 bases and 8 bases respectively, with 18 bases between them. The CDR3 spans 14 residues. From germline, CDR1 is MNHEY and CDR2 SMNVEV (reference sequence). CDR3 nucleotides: TGTGCCAGCAGTCCTCGAGGGGGGGCTAGGGGCTACACCTTC. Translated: CASSPRGGARGYTF.

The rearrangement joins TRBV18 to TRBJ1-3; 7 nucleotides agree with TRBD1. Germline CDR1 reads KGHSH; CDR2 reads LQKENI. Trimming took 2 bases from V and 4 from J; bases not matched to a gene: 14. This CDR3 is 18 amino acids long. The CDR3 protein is CASSPEVGTALAGNTIYF. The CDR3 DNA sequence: TGTGCCAGCTCACCAGAGGTGGGGACAGCCCTTGCCGGAAACACCATATATTTT.

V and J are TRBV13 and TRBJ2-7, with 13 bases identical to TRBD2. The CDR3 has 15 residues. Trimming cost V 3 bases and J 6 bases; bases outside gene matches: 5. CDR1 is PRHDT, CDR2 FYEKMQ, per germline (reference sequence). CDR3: CASSLWTSGGSEQYF. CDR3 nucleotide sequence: TGTGCCAGCAGCTTGTGGACTAGCGGGGGTTCCGAGCAGTACTTC.

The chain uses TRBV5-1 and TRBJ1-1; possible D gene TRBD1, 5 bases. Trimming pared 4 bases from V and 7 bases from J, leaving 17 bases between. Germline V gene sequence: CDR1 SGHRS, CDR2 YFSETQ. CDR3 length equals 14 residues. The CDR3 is CASSEYSGISEAFF. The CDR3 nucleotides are TGCGCCAGCAGCGAATACTCAGGGATAAGTGAAGCTTTCTTT.

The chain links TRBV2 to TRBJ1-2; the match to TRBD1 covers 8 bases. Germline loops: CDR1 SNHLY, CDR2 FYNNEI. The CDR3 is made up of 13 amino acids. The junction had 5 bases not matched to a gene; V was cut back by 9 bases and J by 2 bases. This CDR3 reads CARGTGGNYGYTF. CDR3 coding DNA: TGTGCCAGGGGAACAGGGGGAAACTATGGCTACACCTTC.

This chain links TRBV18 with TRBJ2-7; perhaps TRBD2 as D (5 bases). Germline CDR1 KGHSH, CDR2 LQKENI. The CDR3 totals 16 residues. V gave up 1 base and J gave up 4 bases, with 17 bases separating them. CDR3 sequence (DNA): TGTGCCAGCTCACCACGCGGGTCCCCCCCCCAATACGAGCAGTACTTC. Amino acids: CASSPRGSPPQYEQYF.

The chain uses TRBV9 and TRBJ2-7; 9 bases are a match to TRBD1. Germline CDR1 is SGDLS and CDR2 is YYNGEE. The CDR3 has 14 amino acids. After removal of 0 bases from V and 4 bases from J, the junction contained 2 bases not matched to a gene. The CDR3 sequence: CASSVGDREYEQYF. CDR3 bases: TGTGCCAGCAGCGTAGGGGACAGGGAGTACGAGCAGTACTTC. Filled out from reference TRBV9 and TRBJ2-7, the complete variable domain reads DSGVTQTPKHLITATGQRVTLRCSPRSGDLSVYWYQQSLDQGLQFLIQYYNGEERAKGNILERFSAQQFPDLHSELNLSSLELGDSALYFCASSVGDREYEQYFGPGTRLTVT.

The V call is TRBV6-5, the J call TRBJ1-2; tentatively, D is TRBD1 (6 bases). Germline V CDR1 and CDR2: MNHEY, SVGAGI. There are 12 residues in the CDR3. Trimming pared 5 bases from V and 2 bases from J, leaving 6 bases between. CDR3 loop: CASSQGNYGYTF. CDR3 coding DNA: TGTGCCAGCAGTCAGGGGAACTATGGCTACACCTTC.

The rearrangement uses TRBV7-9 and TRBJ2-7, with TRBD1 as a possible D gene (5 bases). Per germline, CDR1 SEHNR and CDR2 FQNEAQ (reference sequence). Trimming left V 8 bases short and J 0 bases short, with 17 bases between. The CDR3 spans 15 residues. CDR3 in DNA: TGTGCCAGCGAGACGACAGCTCTGAGCTCCTACGAGCAGTACTTC. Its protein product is CASETTALSSYEQYF.